The clone carrying this T cell receptor (beta chain) was detected a few times. Its antigen is unknown. Trimming took 3 bases from V and 1 from J, leaving 10 bases between them. CDR3 length: 16 residues. The germline CDR1 and CDR2 sequences are LGHNT and FRNRAP. 60 Vbeta and 13 Jbeta primers were used in PCR. The repertoire was sequenced with immunoSEQ multiplex PCR; TCRdb's copy has only in-frame clones and lacks some. The sample lists about 130,000 clones, 84% occurring once. The data were taken from a study of cytomegalovirus exposure and HLA in healthy donors. General study results and limits: A later analysis revealed that TCR association rates differed between HLA loci, peaking at DRB1 and bottoming out at HLA-C.

The sequencing input was PBMCs. This clonotype was sampled from a man aged 50 to 60 in good health and CMV-seronegative. This rearrangement joins TRBV12-5 to TRBJ1-6, with TRBD1 as a possible D gene (6 bases). CDR3 protein: CASGFLTGSYNSPLHF. CDR3 coding DNA: TGTGCTAGTGGTTTCTTAACAGGGTCCTATAATTCACCCCTCCACTTT.